This T cell receptor beta chain stems from a study of blood T cell repertoires in COVID-19. Across the whole study: The United States, Italy and Spain provided the acute and convalescent COVID-19 samples.

This CDR3 comprises 16 residues. The ends lost 4 bases at V and 4 bases at J; junction bases unmatched: 8. Germline loops: CDR1 SGDLS, CDR2 YYNGEE. Seattle's enrolled individuals joined amid active infection and were then monitored longitudinally. Libraries were prepared by immunoSEQ multiplex PCR; TCRdb keeps only in-frame clonotypes and omits some of them. The data hold 150,000 or so clones, with 85% to 90% observed a single time. This chain links TRBV9 with TRBJ2-2; 9 positions match TRBD2. The clonotype originates from a man aged 18 to 35 with COVID-19, enrolled during active disease. Material for sequencing was peripheral blood. The CDR3 DNA sequence: TGTGCCAGCAGCACCCGAGCGGGAGGCGGCACCGGGGAGCTGTTTTTT. This codes for CASSTRAGGGTGELFF.